This T cell receptor beta chain was recorded in a study of CD8 T cells in ankylosing spondylitis (dated by TCRdb to about 2017). For the study in its entirety: The study profiled T cell receptor beta repertoires in healthy donors and ankylosing spondylitis patients to find disease-linked TCR variants. In total, the full study cohort was made up of 110 or so healthy donors and 25 ankylosing spondylitis patients. Peripheral blood was sampled, and synovial fluid was additionally collected from ankylosing spondylitis patients.

This clonotype was counted ten times or more. Its antigen is unknown. Base qualities were left out, and no much larger clone turns up one base away. The CDR3 numbers 15 residues from cysteine through phenylalanine. Here the CDR3 DNA is all that survives: 45 bases in frame from base 1. V trim: 3 bases; J trim: 2 bases; unmatched bases: 7. Sequences DFQATT (CDR1) and SNEGSKA (CDR2) are obtained from the germline V gene (reference sequence). Paper-wide results and their limitations: The disease-linked clones were reported as significantly enriched in matched synovial fluid samples from ankylosing spondylitis patients. Blood from ankylosing spondylitis patients appeared to be characterized by a TCR beta motif composed of eight highly homologous amino acid variants. Some TCR beta motif variants had previously been reported in synovial fluid and blood of reactive arthritis patients, which suggested common disease-initiation mechanisms. The disease-linked clones showed a CD8+ phenotype and occurred at relatively low frequencies in peripheral blood.

The listed sequencing device is Illumina HiSeq 2500. TCR beta libraries were prepared by quantitative 5'-RACE with molecular barcodes. The study's own analysis went as follows. A new computational method, built on a probabilistic model of VDJ rearrangement, was used to identify disease-linked TCR variants. TCRdb applied fastp at Q25 and MiXCR to the public reads, then kept only in-frame beta chains. Each CDR3 protein gets just one entry, which takes the most common genes and DNA from the rows behind it. It is TCRdb's table, rather than the study itself, that gives the V and J calls and clone size. This sample holds 90,000 to 100,000 distinct CDR3 sequences; about 8% were observed only once. The top ten constitute approximately 9.7% of the sample.

Sequencing was carried out using blood, either unsorted or a sorted T cell fraction (not recorded which). This receptor was obtained from a male donor with ankylosing spondylitis or in good health (not recorded which). The chain is made from TRBV20-1 and TRBJ2-1, with 7 bases aligning to TRBD2. The CDR3 loop reads CSASLGTIPYNEQFF. The bases read TGCAGTGCTAGCCTCGGGACTATCCCCTACAATGAGCAGTTCTTC.